These 4 T cell receptor beta chains share one sample of origin, sequenced in a study of blood T cell repertoires in COVID-19. Generated by immunoSEQ multiplex PCR, the TCRdb table keeps only in-frame clones and is missing some. The table lists 230,000 or so clones, roughly 80% of them singletons. Input material: peripheral blood. Receptors were obtained from a man aged 50-60 years with active or convalescent COVID-19.

V usage is TRBV2 and J usage is TRBJ1-5; 11 bases map to TRBD1. Per the germline V gene, CDR1 is SNHLY and CDR2 is FYNNEI. The CDR3 totals 16 residues. Trimming took 4 bases from V and 4 from J; bases not matched to a gene: 6. In DNA, the CDR3 is TGTGCCAGCAGTGCCTCCGGACAGGGGGCGAATCAGCCCCAGCATTTT. The encoded protein is CASSASGQGANQPQHF.

This chain links TRBV28 with TRBJ2-5; 8 bases line up with TRBD1. The J segment lost 0 bases and the V segment lost 3 bases, leaving 6 bases of the junction unmatched. The length of the CDR3 is 16 residues. Germline CDR1 reads MDHEN; CDR2 reads SYDVKM. This CDR3 reads CASSFAGGAYQETQYF. In DNA form, the CDR3 reads TGTGCCAGCAGTTTTGCAGGGGGCGCCTACCAAGAGACCCAGTACTTC.

The chain employs TRBV5-4 and TRBJ2-1, with 16 bases identical to TRBD2. The CDR3 totals 16 residues. V trimming: 4 bases; J trimming: 9 bases; junction bases outside the gene matches: 7. Germline lookup yields CDR1 SGHNT and CDR2 YYREEE (reference sequence). The CDR3 nucleotides are TGTGCCAGCAGCCGGGGACTAGCGGGGGGGCTTACTGAGCAGTTCTTC. Translated, it gives CASSRGLAGGLTEQFF.

The V gene is TRBV7-8, the J gene TRBJ1-1; no definite D call. Between the trimmed V and J ends, which lost 2 bases and 4 bases, there was a span of 20 bases. The V gene's germline CDR1 is SGHVS and CDR2 FQNEAQ. The CDR3 has 17 residues. This CDR3 is CASSLSRARLVGTEAFF. The CDR3 DNA reads as TGTGCCAGCAGCTTATCCCGAGCCAGGTTAGTAGGCACTGAAGCTTTCTTT. The whole variable domain, filled in from reference TRBV7-8 and TRBJ1-1, reads GAGVSQSPRYKVAKRGQDVALRCDPISGHVSLFWYQQALGQGPEFLTYFQNEAQLDKSGLPSDRFFAERPEGSVSTLKIQRTQQEDSAVYLCASSLSRARLVGTEAFFGQGTRLTVV.